This is a list of T cell receptor beta chains from one sample in a study of blood T cell repertoires in COVID-19. The data were produced by immunoSEQ multiplex PCR, yet TCRdb's version contains in-frame clones alone and is incomplete. The table shows tens of thousands of clones, with roughly 80% occurring only once. Sequencing input: peripheral blood. Receptors originate from a woman aged 60-70 years with acute or convalescent COVID-19. Each CDR3 is given with its conserved first and last residue. D genes are given only for firm matches. For some rows the clone size is stated as once, few or many, or as a class when expanded; others skip it.

clone_size j_call v_call d_call cdr3_aa cdr3_nt
- TRBJ2-1 TRBV11-2 - CASSLGGKYNEQFF TGTGCCAGCAGCTTGGGCGGGAAATACAATGAGCAGTTCTTC
- TRBJ2-3 TRBV7-2 - CASSLASTDTQYF TGTGCCAGCAGCTTGGCAAGCACAGATACGCAGTATTTT
- TRBJ1-1 TRBV27 TRBD1 CASIPSRTGGGQAFF TGTGCCAGCATCCCCTCGAGGACAGGGGGCGGACAAGCTTTCTTT
- TRBJ1-4 TRBV21-1 - CASSKAGQCNEKLFF TGTGCCAGCAGCAAAGCGGGCCAGTGTAATGAAAAACTGTTTTTT
few TRBJ1-2 TRBV4-1 TRBD1 CASSQEEGARNYGYTF TGCGCCAGCAGCCAAGAGGAGGGGGCGCGCAACTATGGCTACACCTTC
- TRBJ2-6 TRBV5-1 TRBD1 CASRDRTGANVLTF TGCGCCAGCAGGGACAGGACTGGGGCCAACGTCCTGACTTTC
- TRBJ2-5 TRBV5-1 TRBD1 CASSLGQGSGETQYF TGCGCCAGCAGCTTGGGACAGGGTTCGGGTGAGACCCAGTACTTC
few TRBJ1-5 TRBV12-2 - CASRLALSGGSNQPQHF TGTGCAAGTCGCTTAGCCCTTTCGGGGGGTAGCAATCAGCCCCAGCATTTT
- TRBJ2-2 TRBV21-1 - CASSKMGWGLRYTGELFF TGTGCCAGCAGCAAAATGGGGTGGGGGCTCCGTTACACCGGGGAGCTGTTTTTT
few TRBJ1-3 TRBV7-9 TRBD1 CASSPGQGYGNTIYF TGTGCCAGCAGCCCGGGACAGGGGTACGGAAACACCATATATTTT
- TRBJ1-2 TRBV25-1 TRBD1 CASSVLTGGIYGYTF TGTGCCAGCAGTGTCCTCACAGGGGGCATTTATGGCTACACCTTC
- TRBJ2-2 TRBV29-1 TRBD1 CSVEGQGRPGELFF TGCAGCGTGGAGGGACAGGGGAGGCCCGGGGAGCTGTTTTTT
- TRBJ2-1 TRBV12-3/TRBV12-4 TRBD2 CASNGLAGVQFF TGTGCCTCCAACGGACTAGCGGGTGTGCAGTTCTTC
- TRBJ2-4 TRBV6-5 TRBD1 CASSRQGENIQYF TGTGCCAGCAGCAGACAGGGGGAAAACATTCAGTACTTC
- TRBJ1-5 TRBV6-7 - CASSDTRVSNQPQHF TGTGCCAGCAGTGATACCAGGGTTAGCAATCAGCCCCAGCATTTT
once TRBJ2-1 TRBV24-1 - CATSDLQGPTYNEQFF TGTGCCACCAGTGATTTGCAGGGGCCAACTTACAATGAGCAGTTCTTC
- TRBJ2-1 TRBV29-1 TRBD1 CSVDRGFGSEQFF TGCAGCGTCGACAGGGGGTTTGGCAGTGAGCAGTTCTTC
- TRBJ2-2 TRBV30 TRBD2 CAWSPKTSGGPHTGELFF TGTGCCTGGAGTCCAAAGACTAGCGGGGGGCCTCACACCGGGGAGCTGTTTTTT
- TRBJ2-1 TRBV5-6 - CASSLSLMGEIF TGTGCCAGCAGCTTGTCCCTGATGGGCGAGATCTTC
- TRBJ2-5 TRBV5-4 - CASSPGGLEGETQYF TGTGCCAGCAGCCCCGGGGGACTCGAAGGGGAGACCCAGTACTTC
- TRBJ2-2 TRBV7-9 - CASSLDRAANTGELFF TGTGCCAGCAGCTTAGACAGGGCGGCGAACACCGGGGAGCTGTTTTTT
medium-sized TRBJ1-1 TRBV9 TRBD1 CASSVDWGTGPMNTEAFF TGTGCCAGCAGCGTAGATTGGGGGACAGGACCTATGAACACTGAAGCTTTCTTT
- TRBJ2-7 TRBV29-1 - CSVGELNYEQYF TGCAGCGTTGGGGAGTTAAACTACGAGCAGTACTTC
- TRBJ2-2 TRBV4-1 - CASSQGQGRITGELFF TGCGCCAGCAGCCAAGGGCAGGGGCGGATCACCGGGGAGCTGTTTTTT
- TRBJ2-7 TRBV6-1 - CASSESLAPGSYEQYF TGTGCCAGCAGTGAAAGTCTCGCGCCTGGCTCCTACGAGCAGTACTTC
- TRBJ2-5 TRBV3-1/TRBV3-2 - CASSQADLGGRETQYF TGTGCCAGCAGCCAAGCCGACTTGGGGGGAAGGGAGACCCAGTACTTC
- TRBJ1-1 TRBV12-3/TRBV12-4 TRBD1 CASRPGGRGEAFF TGTGCCAGCAGGCCAGGGGGGAGAGGCGAAGCTTTCTTT
- TRBJ1-5 TRBV5-1 TRBD1 CASSIGTGSNQPQHF TGCGCCAGCAGCATAGGGACAGGGAGCAATCAGCCCCAGCATTTT
once TRBJ1-2 TRBV4-1 - CASSQEGRGGGYTF TGCGCCAGCAGCCAAGAAGGACGGGGGGGTGGCTACACCTTC
few TRBJ2-4 TRBV4-1 TRBD2 CASSQDPTSGSVAKNIQYF TGCGCCAGCAGCCAAGATCCGACTAGCGGGAGCGTAGCCAAAAACATTCAGTACTTC
- TRBJ2-2 TRBV19 TRBD1 CASIGDRGNRELFF TGTGCCAGTATTGGGGACAGGGGGAACCGGGAGCTGTTTTTT
- TRBJ1-2 TRBV19 TRBD1 CASSPPVGTGNYGYTF TGTGCCAGTAGTCCGCCCGTTGGGACAGGGAACTATGGCTACACCTTC